This T cell receptor (beta chain) was recorded in a study of cytomegalovirus exposure and HLA in healthy donors. Overall study findings and caveats: As a later analysis showed, a missense DCLRE1C variant was linked to trimming of TCR beta V- and J-genes. Associated with HLA alleles at 0.05 false discovery rate in a later analysis were 16,951 TCR beta sequences.

The CDR3 extends over 18 amino acids. The ends were cut back, 5 bases at V and 4 bases at J, with 24 bases in the middle. The germline V gene encodes CDR1 SGHVT and CDR2 SQSDAQ. PCR primers comprised 60 Vbeta and 13 Jbeta primers. Sequenced by immunoSEQ multiplex PCR; TCRdb stores in-frame clones only, minus some. This sample has roughly 86,000 clones, with about three quarters found just once. About this clone itself: No antigen is known for it.

The receptor was isolated from a man aged 60 to 69 in good health and CMV-seronegative. This chain joins TRBV7-4 and TRBJ2-1; D gene unclear. Sequencing was done on a sample of PBMCs. CDR3 sequence (DNA): TGTGCCAGCAGCCGGATACCGGGTTGGCGAGTAGGTTACAATGAGCAGTTCTTC. This translates into CASSRIPGWRVGYNEQFF.